This T cell receptor (beta chain) was identified during a study of blood T cell repertoires in COVID-19 (dated by TCRdb to the early 2020s). A note on the overall study: Samples covering the acute and convalescent phases of COVID-19 were provided by collaborators in the United States, Italy and Spain. The material from the prospective study consisted of cDNA or gDNA derived from T cells, B-cell-depleted T cells, or PBMCs. Subjects who had been exposed to COVID-19, were actively infected with it, or had recovered from it provided the deeply sampled blood TCRbeta repertoires that made up the dataset. A freely available public database, intended as a resource for researchers studying the immune response to SARS-CoV-2, is where the repertoires were released. The samples were drawn from the first 160 participants of the ongoing ImmuneRACE study and from more than 1,000 subjects provided by 6 global collaborators. The sample metadata nearly always contained a de-identified subject ID, COVID-19 status, age in years and sex. Where HLA class I and class II types were available, the types were taken from metadata supplied by the sample provider, not from assay-based typing.

Results the study describes overall, beyond this receptor: How much clinical and demographic metadata was included differed by source and by participant, and the metadata was provided uncurated.

This clone appeared a single time. Its cognate antigen has yet to be identified. There are no base qualities to consult, and no much larger clone falls within one base. The CDR3 sequence holds 15 residues, the cysteine and phenylalanine included. Only the CDR3 portion is preserved as DNA: 45 bases, with reading frame beginning at the first base. Trimming accounts for 4 bases at V and 2 bases at J, while the number of junction bases matched to no gene is 7. Taken from the germline V gene, the CDR1 and CDR2 loops are SGHRS and YFSETQ. TCRbeta CDR3 regions were amplified from genomic DNA using the immunoSEQ Assay, a bias-controlled multiplex PCR. Regarding the original processing steps: The number of nucleated cells in each sample was estimated from the amplification of reference gene primers within the assay. Sequence reads were collapsed and filtered to measure the absolute abundance of every unique TCRbeta CDR3 rearrangement. For each sample, productive Simpson clonality was calculated as the square root of Simpson's diversity index over productive rearrangements. TCRdb limited this immuneACCESS table to in-frame rearrangements with V and J called. A share of clones is missing; checked studies link under half to unresolved V genes, and the rest is unexplained. V and J calls and clone size are copied from that table; D and trimming were computed from the DNA. The sample table records around 300,000 clones; approximately 83% of these occur just once. Clones ranked in the top ten supply 9.5% to 12% of the sample.

Collaborating institutions collected whole blood in K2EDTA tubes following their own protocols. For TCRbeta analysis, collaborators shipped samples in one of three forms: frozen whole blood, isolated PBMCs, or DNA extracted from either of those sample types. The chain joins TRBV5-1 to TRBJ2-3; 7 central nucleotides agree with TRBD2. The receptor was derived from a woman in her 70s with acute or convalescent COVID-19. Sequenced sample: peripheral blood. The nucleotide sequence reads TGCGCCAGCAGCATCGGCCGGGACTACACAGATACGCAGTATTTT. The encoded protein is CASSIGRDYTDTQYF.